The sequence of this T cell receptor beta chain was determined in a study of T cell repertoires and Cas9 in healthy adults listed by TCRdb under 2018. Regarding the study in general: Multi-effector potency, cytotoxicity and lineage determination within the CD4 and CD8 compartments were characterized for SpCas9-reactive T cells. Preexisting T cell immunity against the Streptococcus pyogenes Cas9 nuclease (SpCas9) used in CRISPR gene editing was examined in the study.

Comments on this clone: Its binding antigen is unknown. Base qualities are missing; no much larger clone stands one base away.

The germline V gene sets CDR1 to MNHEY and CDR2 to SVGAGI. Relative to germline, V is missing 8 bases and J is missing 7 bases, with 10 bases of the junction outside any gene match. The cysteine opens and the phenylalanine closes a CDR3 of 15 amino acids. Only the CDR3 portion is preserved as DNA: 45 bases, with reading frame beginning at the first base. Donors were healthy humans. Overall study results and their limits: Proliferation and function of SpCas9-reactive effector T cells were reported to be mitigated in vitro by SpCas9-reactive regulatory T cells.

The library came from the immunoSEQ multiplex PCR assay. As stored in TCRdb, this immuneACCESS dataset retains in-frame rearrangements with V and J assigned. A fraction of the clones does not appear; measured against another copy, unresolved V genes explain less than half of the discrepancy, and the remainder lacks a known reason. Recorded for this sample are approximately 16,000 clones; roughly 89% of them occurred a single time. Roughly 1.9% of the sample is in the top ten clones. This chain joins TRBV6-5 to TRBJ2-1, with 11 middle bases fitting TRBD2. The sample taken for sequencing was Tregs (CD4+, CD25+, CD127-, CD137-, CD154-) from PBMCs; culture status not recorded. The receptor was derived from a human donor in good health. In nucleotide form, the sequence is TGTGCCAGCGGGCTGATTAGCGGGGGGGCGAATGAGCAGTTCTTC. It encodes CASGLISGGANEQFF.